The next 22 T cell receptor beta chains were all read from a single sample in a study of blood T cell repertoires in COVID-19. Repertoires were generated with immunoSEQ multiplex PCR, while TCRdb's copy carries only in-frame clones and drops some. The sample contains under 400,000 clones, under 90% of which appear only once. Sequencing used peripheral blood. The receptors were sampled from a woman aged 25 to 45 with COVID-19, enrolled during active disease.

V and J are TRBV23-1 and TRBJ1-5; 9 bases line up with TRBD1. TRBV23-1 is marked as an open reading frame, function uncertain. The CDR3 runs 14 residues. V lost 10 bases and J lost 5; bases outside the gene matches: 9. The chain's CDR3 is CAKRDREKDQPQHF. Written as DNA, the CDR3 is TGCGCCAAAAGGGACAGGGAAAAAGATCAGCCCCAGCATTTT.

This rearrangement joins TRBV6-5 to TRBJ2-1, with D perhaps matching TRBD2 (7 bases). The germline V gene encodes CDR1 MNHEY and CDR2 SVGAGI. Between the trimmed V and J ends, which lost 0 bases and 0 bases, there was a span of 9 bases. The CDR3 extends over 16 amino acids. The CDR3 bases are TGTGCCAGCAGTTACTCGAGGGGGGGCTCCTACAATGAGCAGTTCTTC. Its protein product is CASSYSRGGSYNEQFF.

The genes are TRBV6-1 and TRBJ1-4; possible D gene TRBD1, 6 bases. Germline lookup yields CDR1 MNHNS and CDR2 SASEGT. The V gene lost 5 bases and the J gene lost 5 bases, with 12 bases spanning the gap. The CDR3 runs to 14 residues. CDR3 sequence: CASSYGGGNEKLFF. The CDR3 nucleotides read TGTGCCAGCAGTTATGGCGGGGGCAATGAAAAACTGTTTTTT.

This clone was seen a handful of times. This chain uses TRBV5-1 with TRBJ2-3; 7 nucleotides agree with TRBD2. Germline loops: CDR1 SGHRS, CDR2 YFSETQ. The CDR3 spans 15 residues. Trimming took 3 bases from V and 3 from J; bases not matched to a gene: 7. The CDR3 region has the DNA TGCGCCAGCAGCTCGGTTCTCGGGGGGACAGATACGCAGTATTTT. It specifies CASSSVLGGTDTQYF.

The chain joins TRBV5-1 to TRBJ2-5; 10 bases match TRBD1. Per the germline V gene, CDR1 is SGHRS and CDR2 is YFSETQ. V trimming: 4 bases; J trimming: 5 bases; junction bases outside the gene matches: 8. The CDR3 has 15 residues. This chain's CDR3 is CASSTGQGITETQYF. CDR3 coding DNA: TGCGCCAGCAGCACGGGACAGGGGATAACGGAGACCCAGTACTTC. The whole variable domain, filled in from reference TRBV5-1 and TRBJ2-5, reads KAGVTQTPRYLIKTRGQQVTLSCSPISGHRSVSWYQQTPGQGLQFLFEYFSETQRNKGNFPGRFSGRQFSNSRSEMNVSTLELGDSALYLCASSTGQGITETQYFGPGTRLLVL.

The chain carries TRBV19 and TRBJ2-1; 8 bases are shared with TRBD2. The germline CDR1 and CDR2 sequences are LNHDA and SQIVND (reference sequence). Unmatched junction bases numbered 9, after V lost 6 bases and J lost 8 bases. CDR3 length: 14 amino acids. CDR3 region: CASRPGLGVDEQFF. The CDR3 nucleotides read TGTGCCAGTAGGCCGGGACTAGGAGTCGATGAGCAGTTCTTC. Together with reference TRBV19 and TRBJ2-1, the CDR3 gives the full variable domain: DGGITQSPKYLFRKEGQNVTLSCEQNLNHDAMYWYRQDPGQGLRLIYYSQIVNDFQKGDIAEGYSVSREKKESFPLTVTSAQKNPTAFYLCASRPGLGVDEQFFGPGTRLTVL.

V is TRBV27 and J is TRBJ1-1; TRBD1 might be the D (5 bases). The CDR3 is 15 residues long. Germline V gene data show CDR1 as MNHEY and CDR2 as SMNVEV (reference sequence). Trimming pared 2 bases from V and 0 bases from J, leaving 10 bases between. The CDR3, as DNA: TGTGCCAGCAGTTTACAGGGCGCGATGAACACTGAAGCTTTCTTT. Translation: CASSLQGAMNTEAFF.

The chain joins TRBV7-8 to TRBJ1-5, with TRBD1 matching 7 bases. CDR1 and CDR2 (germline): SGHVS, FQNEAQ. This CDR3 region has 20 residues. V was clipped by 4 bases and J by 0 bases; unmatched bases: 18. CDR3 DNA: TGTGCCAGCAGCTCGTTAGGCCTTAGGACAGGAGTTTATAGCAATCAGCCCCAGCATTTT. Amino acid sequence: CASSSLGLRTGVYSNQPQHF.

In its sample, this clone was seen a few times. This chain links TRBV28 with TRBJ1-3; D call uncertain. CDR1 MDHEN and CDR2 SYDVKM come from the germline V gene. The V end lost 2 bases, the J end lost 0 bases, and 8 bases lay between the germline ends. The CDR3 has 15 amino acids. DNA of the CDR3: TGTGCCAGCAGTTTAATGGGGAGCTCTGGAAACACCATATATTTT. As protein: CASSLMGSSGNTIYF.

This clone was counted only a few times. The genes are TRBV30 and TRBJ2-6; D may be TRBD2 (6 bases). V was cut by 4 bases and J by 8 bases, with 12 bases left in between. CDR1 GTSNPN and CDR2 SVGIG come from the germline V gene (reference sequence). The CDR3 has 13 residues. The CDR3 DNA is TGTGCCTGGAAGGATGGGGGGTCCAACGTCCTGACTTTC. This codes for CAWKDGGSNVLTF.

V gene TRBV6-5 combines with J gene TRBJ1-5; D unclear. Germline values: CDR1 MNHEY, CDR2 SVGAGI. This CDR3 region has 10 residues. Trimming pared 8 bases from V and 5 bases from J, leaving 4 bases between. The CDR3 DNA follows: TGTGCCAGCGGCTATCAGCCCCAGCATTTT. Protein sequence: CASGYQPQHF.

The rearrangement links TRBV5-4 to TRBJ2-1, with TRBD2 as a possible D gene (7 bases). This CDR3 region has 14 residues. Trimming left V 3 bases short and J 5 bases short, with 12 bases between. The germline V gene encodes CDR1 SGHNT and CDR2 YYREEE (reference sequence). Here the CDR3 DNA reads TGTGCCAGCAGCTGGACAGCGGGGAACAATGAGCAGTTCTTC. Its translation is CASSWTAGNNEQFF.

CDR3 in amino acids: CASSLGSGSTDTQYF. CDR3 bases: TGTGCCAGCAGTTTGGGGAGCGGGAGCACAGATACGCAGTATTTT. J is TRBJ2-3 and V is TRBV28; tentatively, D is TRBD2 (6 bases). The CDR3 covers 15 residues. The ends were cut back, 3 bases at V and 0 bases at J, with 10 bases in the middle. The germline gives CDR1 MDHEN, CDR2 SYDVKM.

V gene TRBV18 combines with J gene TRBJ2-5, with D possibly being TRBD1 (6 bases). V was shortened by 0 bases and J by 4 bases, with 9 bases between the two germline ends. From germline, CDR1 is KGHSH and CDR2 LQKENI. This CDR3 has 14 amino acids. CDR3 bases: TGTGCCAGCTCACCACCAGGCAGGGGAGAGACCCAGTACTTC. This sequence encodes CASSPPGRGETQYF.

This chain links TRBV3-1 (or the pseudogene TRBV3-2) with TRBJ2-7; D is unresolved. The germline CDR1 and CDR2 sequences are LGHDT and YNNKEL (reference sequence). CDR3 length: 12 amino acids. The V end was cut by 4 bases, the J end by 1 base, with 5 bases between. In DNA form, the CDR3 reads TGTGCCAGCAGCCGCAGGTCCTACGAGCAGTACTTC. It specifies CASSRRSYEQYF.

This chain joins TRBV2 and TRBJ2-3, with 8 positions matching TRBD2. CDR1 is SNHLY, CDR2 FYNNEI, per germline. The CDR3 runs 14 residues. J was trimmed by 1 base and V by 7 bases; bases with no gene match: 4. CDR3 region: CASNRREGTDTQYF. The CDR3 DNA reads as TGTGCCAGCAATCGGCGGGAGGGCACAGATACGCAGTATTTT.

This clone has at least ten counts. The chain recombines TRBV5-1 with TRBJ1-4, with a weak D call TRBD1 (6 bases). The CDR3 extends over 14 amino acids. Germline CDR1 SGHRS, CDR2 YFSETQ. V lost 4 bases, J lost 4 bases, and 11 bases lay in between. As DNA, the CDR3 is TGCGCCAGCAGCAAGGACAGCAGTAATGAAAAACTGTTTTTT. Translating it yields CASSKDSSNEKLFF. The full variable domain, its missing parts supplied by reference TRBV5-1 and TRBJ1-4, is KAGVTQTPRYLIKTRGQQVTLSCSPISGHRSVSWYQQTPGQGLQFLFEYFSETQRNKGNFPGRFSGRQFSNSRSEMNVSTLELGDSALYLCASSKDSSNEKLFFGSGTQLSVL.

Written as DNA, the CDR3 is TGTGCCAGCAGTCCAAGGACAGGGTACCACTTGAACACTGAAGCTTTCTTT. Its protein product is CASSPRTGYHLNTEAFF. J is TRBJ1-1 and V is TRBV27, with 8 bases lining up with TRBD1. This CDR3 has 17 residues. CDR1 and CDR2 from the germline V gene are MNHEY and SMNVEV (reference sequence). The V and J ends lost 5 bases and 0 bases, in that order; junction bases with no gene match: 11.

This clone has just a few counts. The rearrangement links TRBV27 to TRBJ2-3, with 10 positions matching TRBD1. Per the germline V gene, CDR1 is MNHEY and CDR2 is SMNVEV (reference sequence). The CDR3 sequence is 17 residues long. The V segment lost 5 bases and the J segment 4 bases; nucleotides outside the gene matches: 12. This chain's CDR3 is CASSVHGRDRGADTQYF. In nucleotides, the CDR3 is TGTGCCAGCAGTGTACACGGCCGGGACAGGGGCGCAGATACGCAGTATTTT.

The gene calls are TRBV3-1 (or the pseudogene TRBV3-2) and TRBJ1-6, with D uncertain. The germline CDR1 and CDR2 sequences are LGHDT and YNNKEL (reference sequence). Trimming cost V 3 bases and J 6 bases, with 9 bases left between them. This CDR3 contains 14 residues. CDR3 sequence (DNA): TGTGCCAGCAGCCAGCGGGAGGGTAATTCACCCCTCCACTTT. Translating gives CASSQREGNSPLHF.

J is TRBJ2-2 and V is TRBV5-4, with D unresolved. V was cut by 2 bases and J by 8 bases, with 13 bases left in between. From germline, CDR1 is SGHNT and CDR2 YYREEE (reference sequence). The CDR3 length is 14 residues. CDR3 bases: TGTGCCAGCAGCTTAGATGGGCAACGAGGGGAGCTGTTTTTT. This gives the protein CASSLDGQRGELFF.

V gene TRBV19 combines with J gene TRBJ2-1; 9 positions agree with TRBD2. The CDR3 is made up of 15 amino acids. Trimming at V came to 6 bases and at J to 3 bases, leaving 6 bases not matched to a gene. Germline CDR1 reads LNHDA; CDR2 reads SQIVND (reference sequence). The CDR3 loop is CASSLRREGYNEQFF. The CDR3 DNA reads TGTGCCAGTAGCCTACGGCGGGAGGGCTACAATGAGCAGTTCTTC.